This T cell receptor (beta chain) was profiled in a study of blood T cell repertoires in COVID-19. Turning to the study itself: Sites in the United States, Italy and Spain provided acute and convalescent COVID-19 samples.

Using immunoSEQ multiplex PCR, the repertoire was profiled, and TCRdb retains in-frame clones only, with some absent. The data hold a few hundred thousand clones, with around nine tenths observed a single time. There are 13 residues in the CDR3. V was shortened by 5 bases and J by 4 bases, with 11 bases between the two germline ends. The germline CDR1 and CDR2 sequences are MNHEY and SVGAGI. The chain carries TRBV6-5 and TRBJ1-1; a weak D match, TRBD1 (5 bases). The sequence came from a woman aged 55-69 years with COVID-19, enrolled during active disease. The specimen was peripheral blood. Here the CDR3 reads CASSPGGGTEAFF. CDR3 DNA: TGTGCCAGCAGTCCCGGGGGGGGCACTGAAGCTTTCTTT.